This T cell receptor beta chain is drawn from a study of OX40 agonist ivuxolimab in advanced cancers. Overall study: With a range of roughly 23 to 79, age averaged about 59 years, and around 80% were male. Study-wide results and limits: At doses 0.1 to 3.0 mg/kg, CD4+ and CD8+ clones expanded.

The CDR3 has 15 residues. V lost 4 bases and J lost 2; bases outside the gene matches: 5. Looked up from germline, CDR1 is SEHNR and CDR2 is FQNEAQ (reference sequence). Profiling relied on immunoSEQ multiplex PCR, and the TCRdb table lists in-frame clones only, not all of them. The profile shows some 74,000 clones, about 87% of them singletons. A note on this clone: Its cognate antigen is unknown.

The chain links TRBV7-9 to TRBJ2-1, with TRBD2 matching 7 bases. The clonotype was recovered from an adult with an advanced solid tumor such as melanoma, head and neck, liver or kidney cancer. Sequencing was performed on CD4+ or CD8+ T cells sorted from blood, taken in a trial of the OX40 agonist ivuxolimab. In DNA form, the CDR3 reads TGTGCCAGCAGCTACCGGGACTACCCCTACAATGAGCAGTTCTTC. Protein: CASSYRDYPYNEQFF. Together with reference TRBV7-9 and TRBJ2-1, the CDR3 gives the full variable domain: DTGVSQNPRHKITKRGQNVTFRCDPISEHNRLYWYRQTLGQGPEFLTYFQNEAQLEKSRLLSDRFSAERPKGSFSTLEIQRTEQGDSAMYLCASSYRDYPYNEQFFGPGTRLTVL.